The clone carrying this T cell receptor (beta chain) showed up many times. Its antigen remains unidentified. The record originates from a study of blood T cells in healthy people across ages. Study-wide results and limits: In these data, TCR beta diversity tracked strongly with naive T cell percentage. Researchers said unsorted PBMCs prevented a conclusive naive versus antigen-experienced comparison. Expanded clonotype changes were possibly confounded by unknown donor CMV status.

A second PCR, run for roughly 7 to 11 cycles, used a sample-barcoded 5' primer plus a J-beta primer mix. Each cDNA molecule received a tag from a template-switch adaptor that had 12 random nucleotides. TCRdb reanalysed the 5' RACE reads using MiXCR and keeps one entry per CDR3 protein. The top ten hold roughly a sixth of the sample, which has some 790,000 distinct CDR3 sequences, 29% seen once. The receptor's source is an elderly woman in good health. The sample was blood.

The CDR3 DNA sequence: TGTGCCAGCAGCTTGTGGCAGATTAACATTCAGTACTTC. Residues: CASSLWQINIQYF. The chain employs TRBV5-6 and TRBJ2-4; D remains unclear. Deletions cut 1 base from V and 7 bases from J, with 9 bases between. The germline V gene encodes CDR1 SGHDT and CDR2 YYEEEE. The CDR3 length is 13 residues. The full variable domain, rest sourced from reference TRBV5-6 and TRBJ2-4, is DAGVTQSPTHLIKTRGQQVTLRCSPKSGHDTVSWYQQALGQGPQFIFQYYEEEERQRGNFPDRFSGHQFPNYSSELNVNALLLGDSALYLCASSLWQINIQYFGAGTRLSVL.